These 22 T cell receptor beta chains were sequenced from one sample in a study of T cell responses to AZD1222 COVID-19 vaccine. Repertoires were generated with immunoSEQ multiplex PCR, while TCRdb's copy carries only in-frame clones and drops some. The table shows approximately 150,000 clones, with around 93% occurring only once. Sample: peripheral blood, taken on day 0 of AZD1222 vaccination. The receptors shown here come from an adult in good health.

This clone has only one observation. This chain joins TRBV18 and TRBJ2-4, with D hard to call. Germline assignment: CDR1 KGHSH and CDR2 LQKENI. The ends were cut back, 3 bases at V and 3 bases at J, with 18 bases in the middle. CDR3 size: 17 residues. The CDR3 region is CASSPTVTGIDKNIQYF. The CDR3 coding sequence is TGTGCCAGCTCACCCACAGTAACGGGTATAGACAAAAACATTCAGTACTTC.

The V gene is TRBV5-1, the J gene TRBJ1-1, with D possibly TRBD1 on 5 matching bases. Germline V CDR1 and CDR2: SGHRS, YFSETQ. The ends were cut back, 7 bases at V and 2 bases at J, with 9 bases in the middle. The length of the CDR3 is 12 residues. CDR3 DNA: TGCGCCAGCCACACAGGTAACACTGAAGCTTTCTTT. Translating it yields CASHTGNTEAFF.

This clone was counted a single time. The CDR3 region has the DNA TGTGCCAGCAGTGGCCCGGGACAGGGGTCCGGCAAGATCGGGGAGCTGTTTTTT. It specifies CASSGPGQGSGKIGELFF. V gene TRBV6-1 combines with J gene TRBJ2-2; TRBD1 matches at 10 bases. The germline V gene encodes CDR1 MNHNS and CDR2 SASEGT. Losses at the gene ends were 4 bases for V and 7 bases for J; bases not matched to a gene: 15. The CDR3 totals 18 residues.

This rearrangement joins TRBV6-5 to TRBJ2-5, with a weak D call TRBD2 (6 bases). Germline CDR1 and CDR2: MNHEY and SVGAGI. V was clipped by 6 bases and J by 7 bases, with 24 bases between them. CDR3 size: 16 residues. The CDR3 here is CASSYGPWTEGGTQYF. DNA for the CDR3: TGTGCCAGCAGCTACGGACCCTGGACTGAGGGAGGGACCCAGTACTTC.

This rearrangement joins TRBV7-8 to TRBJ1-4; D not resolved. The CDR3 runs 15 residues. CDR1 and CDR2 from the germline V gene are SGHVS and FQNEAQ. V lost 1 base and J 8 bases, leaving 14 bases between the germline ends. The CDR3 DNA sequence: TGTGCCAGCAGCTTAGAAGGCAGCCGTGGGGAAAAACTGTTTTTT. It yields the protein CASSLEGSRGEKLFF.

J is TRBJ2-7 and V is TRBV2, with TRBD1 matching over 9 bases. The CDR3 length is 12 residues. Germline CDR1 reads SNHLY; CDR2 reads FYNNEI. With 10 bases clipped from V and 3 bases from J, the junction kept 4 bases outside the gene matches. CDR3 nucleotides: TGTGCCACAGGACAGGGGATCTACGAGCAGTACTTC. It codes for CATGQGIYEQYF.

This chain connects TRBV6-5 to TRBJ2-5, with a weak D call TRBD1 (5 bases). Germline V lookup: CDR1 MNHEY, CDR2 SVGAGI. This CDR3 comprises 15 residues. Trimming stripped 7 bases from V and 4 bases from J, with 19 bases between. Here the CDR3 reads CASTPPTGPPETQYF. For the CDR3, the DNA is TGTGCCAGCACTCCACCCACAGGACCCCCAGAGACCCAGTACTTC.

The chain's CDR3 is CASSRGRGYSGRQDTQYF. For the CDR3, the DNA is TGTGCCAGCAGCCGAGGGCGGGGGTATAGCGGGAGACAAGATACGCAGTATTTT. V gene TRBV11-3 combines with J gene TRBJ2-3; TRBD2 matches at 9 bases. V shed 5 bases and J 5 bases; nucleotides not matched to a gene: 17. The length of the CDR3 is 18 residues. CDR1 and CDR2 (germline): SGHNT, YENEEA.

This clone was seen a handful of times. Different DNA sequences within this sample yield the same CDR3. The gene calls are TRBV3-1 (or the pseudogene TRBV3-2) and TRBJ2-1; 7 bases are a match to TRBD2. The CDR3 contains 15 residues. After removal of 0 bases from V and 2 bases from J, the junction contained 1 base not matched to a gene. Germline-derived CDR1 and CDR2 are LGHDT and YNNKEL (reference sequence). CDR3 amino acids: CASSQDAGAYNEQFF. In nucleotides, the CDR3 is TGTGCCAGCAGCCAAGACGCGGGGGCCTACAATGAGCAGTTCTTC.

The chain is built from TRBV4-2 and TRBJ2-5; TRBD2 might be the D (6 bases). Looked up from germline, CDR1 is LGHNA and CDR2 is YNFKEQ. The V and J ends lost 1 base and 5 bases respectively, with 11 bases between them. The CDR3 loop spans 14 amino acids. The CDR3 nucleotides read TGTGCCAGCAGCCAAGGTACTAGCATTGAGACCCAGTACTTC. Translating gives CASSQGTSIETQYF.

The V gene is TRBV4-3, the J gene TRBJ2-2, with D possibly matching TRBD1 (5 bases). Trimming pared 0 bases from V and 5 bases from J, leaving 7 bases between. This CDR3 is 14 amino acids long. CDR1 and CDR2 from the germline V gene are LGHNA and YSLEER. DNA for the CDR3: TGCGCCAGCAGCCAAGATAGGACAACCGGGGAGCTGTTTTTT. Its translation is CASSQDRTTGELFF.

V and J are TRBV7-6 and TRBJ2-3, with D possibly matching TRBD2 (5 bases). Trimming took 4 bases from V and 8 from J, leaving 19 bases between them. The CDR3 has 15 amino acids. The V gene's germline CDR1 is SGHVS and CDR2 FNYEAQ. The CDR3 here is CASSSGAAARSTQYF. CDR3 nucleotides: TGTGCCAGCAGCTCCGGTGCAGCGGCTAGGAGTACGCAGTATTTT. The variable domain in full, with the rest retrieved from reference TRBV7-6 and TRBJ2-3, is GAGVSQSPRYKVTKRGQDVALRCDPISGHVSLYWYRQALGQGPEFLTYFNYEAQQDKSGLPNDRFSAERPEGSISTLTIQRTEQRDSAMYRCASSSGAAARSTQYFGPGTRLTVL.

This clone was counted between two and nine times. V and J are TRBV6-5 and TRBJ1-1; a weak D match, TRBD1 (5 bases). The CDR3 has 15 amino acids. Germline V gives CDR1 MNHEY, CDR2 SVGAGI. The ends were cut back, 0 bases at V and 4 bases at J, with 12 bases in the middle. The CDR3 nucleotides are TGTGCCAGCAGTTACTCGGAGGGGCGAGGCACTGAAGCTTTCTTT. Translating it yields CASSYSEGRGTEAFF.

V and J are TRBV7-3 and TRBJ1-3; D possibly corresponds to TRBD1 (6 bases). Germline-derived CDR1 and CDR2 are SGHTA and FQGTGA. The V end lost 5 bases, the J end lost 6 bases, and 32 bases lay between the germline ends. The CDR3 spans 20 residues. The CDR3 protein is CASSPEEASGHRSGENTIYF. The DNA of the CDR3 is TGTGCCAGCAGCCCAGAAGAAGCCTCGGGACACCGGAGCGGGGAAAACACCATATATTTT.

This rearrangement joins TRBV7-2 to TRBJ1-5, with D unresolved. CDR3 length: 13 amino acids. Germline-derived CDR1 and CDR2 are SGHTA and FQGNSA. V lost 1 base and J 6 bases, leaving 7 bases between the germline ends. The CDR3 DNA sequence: TGTGCCAGCAGCTTAGGGCAGAGTCAGCCCCAGCATTTT. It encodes CASSLGQSQPQHF.

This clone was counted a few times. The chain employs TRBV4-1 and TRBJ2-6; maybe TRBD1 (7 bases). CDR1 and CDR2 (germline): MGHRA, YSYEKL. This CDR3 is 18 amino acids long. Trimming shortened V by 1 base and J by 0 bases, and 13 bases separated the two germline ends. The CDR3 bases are TGCGCCAGCAGCCAAGGGAGGGGGCTTGGCTCTGGGGCCAACGTCCTGACTTTC. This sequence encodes CASSQGRGLGSGANVLTF.

CDR3 in DNA: TGTGCCAGCAGTTTATGGACTAGCGGGAGGGAATACGAGCAGTACTTC. Amino acid sequence: CASSLWTSGREYEQYF. The V gene is TRBV28, the J gene TRBJ2-7; 14 bases agree with TRBD2. This CDR3 spans 16 amino acids. The junction had 2 bases not matched to a gene; V was cut back by 0 bases and J by 4 bases. Germline V lookup: CDR1 MDHEN, CDR2 SYDVKM.

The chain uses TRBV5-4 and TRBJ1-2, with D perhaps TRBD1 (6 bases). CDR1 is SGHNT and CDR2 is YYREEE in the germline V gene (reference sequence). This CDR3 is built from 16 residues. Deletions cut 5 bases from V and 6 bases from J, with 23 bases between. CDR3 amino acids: CASSSTPQGTTDGYTF. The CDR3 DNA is TGTGCCAGCAGTTCGACTCCACAGGGTACGACCGATGGCTACACCTTC.

The CDR3 coding sequence is TGTGCCAGTAGTGGACGCCGGGACGTCGCCTACGAGCAGTACTTC. Translating gives CASSGRRDVAYEQYF. The chain uses TRBV19 and TRBJ2-7; D tentatively fits TRBD1 or TRBD2 (5 bases each). V dropped 5 bases and J dropped 2 bases, with 16 bases sitting between them. The CDR3 spans 15 residues. The V gene's germline CDR1 is LNHDA and CDR2 SQIVND (reference sequence).

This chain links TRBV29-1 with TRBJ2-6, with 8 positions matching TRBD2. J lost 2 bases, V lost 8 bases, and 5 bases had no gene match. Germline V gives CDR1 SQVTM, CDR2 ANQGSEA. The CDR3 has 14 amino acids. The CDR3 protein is CSTSGGPGANVLTF. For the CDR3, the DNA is TGCAGCACCTCGGGAGGGCCTGGGGCCAACGTCCTGACTTTC.

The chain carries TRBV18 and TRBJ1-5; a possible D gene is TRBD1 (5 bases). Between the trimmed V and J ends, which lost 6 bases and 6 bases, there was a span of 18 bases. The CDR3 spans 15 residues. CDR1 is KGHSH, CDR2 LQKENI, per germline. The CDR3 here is CASSRAGRSGQPQHF. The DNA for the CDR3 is TGTGCCAGCTCCCGGGCGGGGCGGAGCGGTCAGCCCCAGCATTTT.

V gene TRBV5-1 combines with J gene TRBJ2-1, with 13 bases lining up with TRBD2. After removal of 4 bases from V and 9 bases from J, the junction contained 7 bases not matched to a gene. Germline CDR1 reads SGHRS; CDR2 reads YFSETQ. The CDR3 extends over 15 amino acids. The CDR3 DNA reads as TGCGCCAGCAGCGAGGGACTAGCGGGATCTAGTGAGCAGTTCTTC. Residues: CASSEGLAGSSEQFF.